The rows below give T cell receptor beta chains drawn from one sample of a study of T cell clonotyping in hematopoietic cell transplantation. Method: immunoSEQ multiplex PCR; TCRdb's copy keeps in-frame clones and lacks some. The sample consists of 4,000 or so clones, 76% of them appearing once. Here the sequenced sample was peripheral blood mononuclear cells, taken 100 days after allogeneic stem cell transplant. These receptors came from a male patient aged 45-60 years who had an allogeneic stem cell transplant from an unrelated donor, so the T cells may come from the graft donor. Some clones in this sample may be carry-over from other donors' samples. The CDR3 runs from the conserved cysteine through the conserved F or W. D genes are given only for firm matches. Clone size is not always given. Where it is, it says once, few, many or a class for expanded clones.

d_call j_call v_call clone_size cdr3_nt cdr3_aa
. TRBJ2-5 TRBV19 . TGTGCCAGTGGAGCCGGGACGCGGGGACAATGGACCCAGTACTTC CASGAGTRGQWTQYF
. TRBJ1-2 TRBV7-9 . TGTGCCAGCAGCTCCGATCCCGGGGGGGGGTACTATGGCTACACCTTC CASSSDPGGGYYGYTF
TRBD2 TRBJ2-2 TRBV7-9 . TGTGCCAGCAGCTTTCACCCCCGGGGGGGGTGGAACACCGGGGAGCTGTTTTTT CASSFHPRGGWNTGELFF
. TRBJ1-4 TRBV6-6 . TGTGCCAGCACTCGCGGAGTTGGGGGTGAAAAACTGTTTTTT CASTRGVGGEKLFF
TRBD1 TRBJ1-2 TRBV7-2 . TGTGCCAGCAGCTTAGGGGACAGGCCCTCCTATGGCTACACCTTC CASSLGDRPSYGYTF
TRBD1 TRBJ1-1 TRBV29-1 . TGCAGCTACACGCGGACAGGGCGCATGAACACTGAAGCTTTCTTT CSYTRTGRMNTEAFF
TRBD2 TRBJ2-7 TRBV13 . TGTGCCAGCAGCTTCGGACTAGCGGGCTACGAGCAGTACTTC CASSFGLAGYEQYF
. TRBJ1-1 TRBV5-8 few TGTGCCAGCAGCTATGACGTCGGGCAGGGCACTGAAGCTTTCTTT CASSYDVGQGTEAFF
. TRBJ1-2 TRBV28 . TGTGCCAGCAGTTTATCCGGGTCGGGTGGCTACACCTTC CASSLSGSGGYTF
TRBD2 TRBJ2-5 TRBV27 once TGTGCCAGCAGTCCTACTAGCGAACTATTATCCCGCGAGACCCAGTACTTC CASSPTSELLSRETQYF
TRBD2 TRBJ2-5 TRBV7-8 . TGTGCCAGCAGCGACCGACTAGCGGGAGTTCGAGAGACCCAGTACTTC CASSDRLAGVRETQYF
. TRBJ2-4 TRBV27 . TGTGCCAGCAGTCCCGATTCTGCGGGACGGAACATTCAGTACTTC CASSPDSAGRNIQYF
. TRBJ1-1 TRBV25-1 . TGTGCCAGCAGTGAAGGGAACACTGAAGCTTTCTTT CASSEGNTEAFF
. TRBJ1-4 TRBV28 . TGTGCCAGCAGTGGGGGCCAGCTTAATGAAAAACTGTTTTTT CASSGGQLNEKLFF
. TRBJ2-1 TRBV11-2 . TGTGCCAGCAGCTTTCTCGGTGATGGCGGTTTCAATGAGCAGTTCTTC CASSFLGDGGFNEQFF
. TRBJ1-1 TRBV2 . TGTGCCAGCAGCTCGACCCTGAACACTGAAGCTTTCTTT CASSSTLNTEAFF
. TRBJ1-2 TRBV7-9 once TGTGCCAGCAGCCTGGACAGCGTCGACGGCTACACCTTC CASSLDSVDGYTF